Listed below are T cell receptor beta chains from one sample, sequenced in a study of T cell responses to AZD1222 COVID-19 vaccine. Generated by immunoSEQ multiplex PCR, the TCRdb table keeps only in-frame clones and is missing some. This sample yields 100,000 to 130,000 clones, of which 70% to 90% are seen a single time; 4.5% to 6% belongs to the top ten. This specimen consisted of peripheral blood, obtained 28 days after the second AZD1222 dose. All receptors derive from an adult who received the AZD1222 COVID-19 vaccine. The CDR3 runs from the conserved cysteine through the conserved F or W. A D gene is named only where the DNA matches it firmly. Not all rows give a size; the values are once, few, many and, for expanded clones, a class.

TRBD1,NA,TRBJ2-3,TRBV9,CASSPRRQGRTDTQYF,TGTGCCAGCAGCCCCCGTCGACAGGGTAGGACAGATACGCAGTATTTT
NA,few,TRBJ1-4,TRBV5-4,CASSDRTNFEKLFF,TGTGCCAGCAGCGACCGGACTAACTTTGAAAAACTGTTTTTT
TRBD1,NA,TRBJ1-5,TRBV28,CASSSNRGTVSNQPQHF,TGTGCCAGCAGTTCCAACAGGGGTACGGTAAGCAATCAGCCCCAGCATTTT
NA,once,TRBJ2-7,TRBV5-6,CASRSTGTYEQYF,TGTGCCAGCCGTTCGACTGGGACCTACGAGCAGTACTTC
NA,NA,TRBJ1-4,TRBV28,CASRGTGAEKLFF,TGTGCCAGCAGGGGGACGGGGGCGGAAAAACTGTTTTTT
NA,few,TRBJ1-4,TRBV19,CASSKTGIANEKLFF,TGTGCCAGTAGCAAAACAGGGATAGCTAATGAAAAACTGTTTTTT
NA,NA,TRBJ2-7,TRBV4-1,CASSQVSSSSYEQYF,TGCGCCAGCAGCCAAGTCTCCTCAAGCTCCTACGAGCAGTACTTC
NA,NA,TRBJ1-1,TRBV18,CASSLGGRMNTEAFF,TGTGCCAGCTCCCTCGGAGGCAGAATGAACACTGAAGCTTTCTTT
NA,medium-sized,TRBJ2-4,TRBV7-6,CASSLEPDGGKNIQYF,TGTGCCAGCAGCTTAGAGCCCGATGGGGGCAAAAACATTCAGTACTTC
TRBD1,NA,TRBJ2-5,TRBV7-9,CASIVGTAQETQYF,TGTGCCAGCATTGTAGGGACAGCTCAAGAGACCCAGTACTTC
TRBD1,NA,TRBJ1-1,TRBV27,CASSSRQGFPNTEAFF,TGTGCCAGCAGTTCGAGACAGGGGTTCCCGAACACTGAAGCTTTCTTT
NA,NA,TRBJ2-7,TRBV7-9,CASSFGRGWQYF,TGTGCCAGCAGCTTCGGTAGGGGATGGCAGTACTTC
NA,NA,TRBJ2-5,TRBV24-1,CATSDPQGHSYQETQYF,TGTGCCACCAGTGACCCACAGGGTCACTCGTACCAAGAGACCCAGTACTTC
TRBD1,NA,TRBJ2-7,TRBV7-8,CASSLETGTGYREQYF,TGTGCCAGCAGCTTAGAAACCGGGACAGGGTACCGCGAGCAGTACTTC
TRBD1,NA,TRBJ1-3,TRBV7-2,CASSPGQGAGNTIYF,TGTGCCAGCAGCCCGGGACAGGGGGCCGGGAACACCATATATTTT
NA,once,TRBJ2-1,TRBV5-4,CASGREEGSSYNEQFF,TGTGCCAGCGGGCGGGAAGAGGGAAGCTCCTACAATGAGCAGTTCTTC
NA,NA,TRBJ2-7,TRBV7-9,CASSLSGGSYEQYF,TGTGCCAGCAGCCTATCCGGGGGCTCCTACGAGCAGTACTTC
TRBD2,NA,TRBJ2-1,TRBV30,CAWSPSGGAIYEQFF,TGTGCCTGGAGCCCTAGCGGGGGGGCAATCTATGAGCAGTTCTTC
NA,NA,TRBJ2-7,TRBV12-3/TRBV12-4,CASTQGIGYEQYF,TGTGCCAGCACCCAGGGTATCGGGTACGAGCAGTACTTC
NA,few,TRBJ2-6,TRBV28,CASRSQGSGANVLTF,TGTGCCAGCAGAAGCCAAGGCTCTGGGGCCAACGTCCTGACTTTC
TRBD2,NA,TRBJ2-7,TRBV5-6,CASSGGLGYSYEQYF,TGTGCCAGCAGCGGGGGACTAGGGTACTCCTACGAGCAGTACTTC
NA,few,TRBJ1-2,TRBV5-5,CASSSDVGYTF,TGTGCCAGCAGCTCTGATGTCGGCTACACCTTC
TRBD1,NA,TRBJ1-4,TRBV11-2,CASSLGGAGGSNEKLFF,TGTGCCAGCAGCTTAGGCGGGGCAGGGGGTTCTAATGAAAAACTGTTTTTT